Sequencing of this TCR beta chain was carried out in a study of cytomegalovirus exposure and HLA in healthy donors. At the level of the study: Among the 300 to 500 donors who were genotyped, approximately 83% fell in the genetic ancestry cluster that is associated with self-reported Caucasian donors.

The CDR3 consists of 13 residues. Per germline, CDR1 MNHNS and CDR2 SASEGT. With 2 bases removed from V and 5 bases from J, the gap between germline ends came to 9 bases. PCR involved 60 Vbeta and 13 Jbeta primers. The protocol was immunoSEQ multiplex PCR, while the TCRdb copy is restricted to in-frame clones and leaves out a portion. The sample has 150,000 to 200,000 clones, around three quarters seen once. As for this clone: Its antigen remains unidentified.

General study points: In a later analysis, donors in an Asian-associated ancestry cluster reportedly had fewer N-insertions in productive TCRs than the cohort mean. The listing of approximately 160 TCR beta chains classed them as cytomegalovirus-associated. It was in a later analysis that TCR association rates were seen to vary by HLA locus, highest for DRB1 and lowest for HLA-C.

The J gene is TRBJ2-5, the V gene TRBV6-1; maybe TRBD2 (6 bases). The sequenced material came from PBMCs. The clonotype comes from a man aged 30 to 39 in good health and CMV-seronegative. Written as DNA, the CDR3 is TGTGCCAGCAGTGAAATGGGGAGGGAGACCCAGTACTTC. This codes for CASSEMGRETQYF.